The entry that follows covers one TCR beta chain sequence. This sample stems from a study of blood T cell repertoires in COVID-19. Background on the study: Acute and convalescent COVID-19 specimens originated in the United States, Italy and Spain. T cells, B-cell-depleted T cells, or PBMCs provided the cDNA or gDNA that served as material.

The ends were cut back, 6 bases at V and 6 bases at J, with 17 bases in the middle. Germline V gene data show CDR1 as MNHEY and CDR2 as SVGEGT. The CDR3 sequence is 15 residues long. In the source study's methods: Counts of nucleated cells, estimated from reference gene primer amplification, were obtained. Libraries were prepared by immunoSEQ multiplex PCR; TCRdb keeps only in-frame clonotypes and omits some of them. Clonal size and the V and J genes are those of that table, whereas D and trimming came from the DNA. Among roughly 160,000 clones listed, roughly 86% were seen once. The sequencing input was peripheral blood. The clonotype comes from a man aged 50 to 60 with active or convalescent COVID-19. V usage is TRBV6-2 or TRBV6-3 and J usage is TRBJ2-2; D is possibly TRBD1 (5 bases). CDR3 in amino acids: CASSRPPLGAGELFF. Written as DNA, the CDR3 is TGTGCCAGCAGCCGTCCGCCCCTAGGGGCCGGGGAGCTGTTTTTT.